The 12 T cell receptor beta chains given below trace back to one sample, sequenced in a study of shared clonotypes between healthy human individuals. The naive CD8 population came from CD45RO-negative cells selected for CCR7, without terminally differentiated effector memory CD45RA+ cells. Method: immunoSEQ multiplex PCR; TCRdb's copy keeps in-frame clones and lacks some. This sample has about 750,000 clones, with nearly 95% found just once. Sequencing used naive CD8+ T cells sorted from blood. These TCRs come from a man aged 25-40 years in good health.

This clone was picked up one time. Other DNA sequences in this sample translate to the same CDR3. V usage is TRBV27 and J usage is TRBJ2-1; 10 bases agree with TRBD2. Germline-derived CDR1 and CDR2 are MNHEY and SMNVEV (reference sequence). This CDR3 has 14 amino acids. V shed 4 bases, J shed 6 bases, and the junction held 3 bases outside the gene matches. CDR3 residues: CASSSWTSGNEQFF. CDR3 nucleotide sequence: TGTGCCAGCAGTTCGTGGACTAGCGGCAATGAGCAGTTCTTC.

The chain recombines TRBV7-2 with TRBJ2-3, with D possibly matching TRBD1 (5 bases). CDR3 length: 15 amino acids. V was shortened by 6 bases and J by 2 bases, with 15 bases between the two germline ends. The germline gives CDR1 SGHTA, CDR2 FQGNSA. The DNA of the CDR3 is TGTGCCAGCAGGCAGTTAGACAGAATCACAGATACGCAGTATTTT. Encoded protein: CASRQLDRITDTQYF.

The chain has TRBV29-1 and TRBJ2-1; D is unclear. Germline lookup yields CDR1 SQVTM and CDR2 ANQGSEA. V was clipped by 5 bases and J by 13 bases, with 18 bases between them. This CDR3 is built from 12 residues. The CDR3 region has the DNA TGCAGCGTTCATGATCTACCGCCGATTCAGTTCTTC. Its protein product is CSVHDLPPIQFF.

The chain carries TRBV7-9 and TRBJ2-2; D is unresolved. Trimming took off 5 bases at V and 4 bases at J, with 8 bases between the two ends. Germline lookup yields CDR1 SEHNR and CDR2 FQNEAQ (reference sequence). There are 13 residues in the CDR3. The CDR3 nucleotides read TGTGCCAGCAGCCCACGGAGCACCGGGGAGCTGTTTTTT. Encoded protein: CASSPRSTGELFF.

This chain uses TRBV5-1 with TRBJ2-5; D gene unclear. Trimming stripped 0 bases from V and 4 bases from J, with 10 bases between. Germline lookup yields CDR1 SGHRS and CDR2 YFSETQ. The CDR3 spans 14 residues. DNA of the CDR3: TGCGCCAGCAGCTTGGCCGTGGGAATAGAGACCCAGTACTTC. Encoded protein: CASSLAVGIETQYF. The full variable domain, completed using reference TRBV5-1 and TRBJ2-5, is KAGVTQTPRYLIKTRGQQVTLSCSPISGHRSVSWYQQTPGQGLQFLFEYFSETQRNKGNFPGRFSGRQFSNSRSEMNVSTLELGDSALYLCASSLAVGIETQYFGPGTRLLVL.

This clone was picked up one time. The J gene is TRBJ2-7, the V gene TRBV29-1, with no clear D. The CDR3 runs 14 residues. The V and J ends lost 0 bases and 4 bases respectively, with 13 bases between them. CDR1 and CDR2 from the germline V gene are SQVTM and ANQGSEA. CDR3 sequence reads: CSVEDLKDGYEQYF. In nucleotides, the CDR3 is TGCAGCGTTGAAGATCTTAAAGATGGGTACGAGCAGTACTTC.

The chain links TRBV18 to TRBJ1-2; the match to TRBD1 covers 9 bases. This CDR3 is 17 amino acids long. The germline gives CDR1 KGHSH, CDR2 LQKENI. V shed 6 bases, J shed 8 bases, and the junction held 19 bases outside the gene matches. The CDR3 here is CASSPRDRANRMEGYTF. The CDR3 DNA follows: TGTGCCAGCTCTCCTAGGGACAGGGCGAATCGAATGGAAGGCTACACCTTC.

This chain joins TRBV11-2 and TRBJ1-5; the D is unclear. With 5 bases removed from V and 2 bases from J, the gap between germline ends came to 10 bases. The CDR3 length is 14 residues. Germline assignment: CDR1 SGHAT and CDR2 FQNNGV. CDR3 in amino acids: CASSPAGGNQPQHF. The CDR3 DNA sequence: TGTGCCAGCAGCCCGGCGGGCGGCAATCAGCCCCAGCATTTT.

The chain couples TRBV4-1 to TRBJ2-7; weak D call: TRBD1 (6 bases). V was cut by 1 base and J by 2 bases, with 9 bases left in between. Per the germline V gene, CDR1 is MGHRA and CDR2 is YSYEKL. The CDR3 loop spans 14 amino acids. The CDR3 here is CASSQVEGAYEQYF. DNA for the CDR3: TGCGCCAGCAGCCAAGTAGAGGGGGCCTACGAGCAGTACTTC.

The chain combines TRBV4-1 with TRBJ2-2, with D perhaps matching TRBD1 or TRBD2 (5 bases each). V dropped 2 bases and J dropped 7 bases, with 14 bases sitting between them. The CDR3 contains 15 residues. Per the germline V gene, CDR1 is MGHRA and CDR2 is YSYEKL. The CDR3 spells CASSQMGVVDGELFF. DNA for the CDR3: TGCGCCAGCAGCCAAATGGGGGTAGTCGACGGGGAGCTGTTTTTT.

The V and J genes are TRBV27 and TRBJ2-1; 10 bases align to TRBD2. J was trimmed by 3 bases and V by 5 bases; bases with no gene match: 1. This CDR3 has 14 amino acids. The germline V gene encodes CDR1 MNHEY and CDR2 SMNVEV (reference sequence). The CDR3 is CASSPSGGYNEQFF. The CDR3 region has the DNA TGTGCCAGCAGTCCTAGCGGGGGCTACAATGAGCAGTTCTTC.

The V call is TRBV14, the J call TRBJ2-7; D is unresolved. Germline-derived CDR1 and CDR2 are SGHDN and FVKESK. The V and J ends lost 0 bases and 0 bases respectively, with 6 bases between them. There are 14 residues in the CDR3. The CDR3 is CASSQDHRSYEQYF. CDR3 bases: TGTGCCAGCAGCCAAGACCACCGCTCCTACGAGCAGTACTTC. Full variable domain (rest looked up from reference TRBV14 and TRBJ2-7): EAGVTQFPSHSVIEKGQTVTLRCDPISGHDNLYWYRRVMGKEIKFLLHFVKESKQDESGMPNNRFLAERTGGTYSTLKVQPAELEDSGVYFCASSQDHRSYEQYFGPGTRLTVT.